The 20 T cell receptor beta chains below come from one sample, sequenced in a study of long-term antiretroviral therapy in people with HIV. Version v3.0 of the immunoSEQ assay was performed at survey level. Profiled with immunoSEQ multiplex PCR; TCRdb holds only in-frame clones, not every one. The sample consists of 20,000 to 25,000 clones, about 79% of them appearing once. Sequencing was performed on unsorted PBMCs, taken 0.7 years before starting antiretroviral therapy. These receptor sequences come from a man aged 25 to 40 with HIV.

The chain is built from TRBV6-5 and TRBJ2-7; 13 nucleotides align to TRBD2. Per germline, CDR1 MNHEY and CDR2 SVGAGI. This CDR3 comprises 15 residues. V was pared by 6 bases and J by 6 bases, with 8 bases of the junction left unmatched. The CDR3 nucleotides read TGTGCCAGCAGCCCCGGACTAGCGGGAGTTCTCGAGCAGTACTTC. Translating gives CASSPGLAGVLEQYF.

The CDR3 sequence is CASSPDRGIWQPQHF. In DNA form, the CDR3 reads TGTGCCAGCAGCCCGGACAGGGGGATATGGCAGCCCCAGCATTTT. The genes are TRBV7-2 and TRBJ1-5; 10 bases are shared with TRBD1. Germline CDR1 is SGHTA and CDR2 is FQGNSA. V dropped 5 bases and J dropped 7; count of bases not matched to a gene: 8. The CDR3 totals 15 residues.

The chain links TRBV6-6 to TRBJ2-3; no definite D call. CDR1 is MNHNY and CDR2 is SVGAGI in the germline V gene (reference sequence). The V end was cut by 4 bases, the J end by 4 bases, with 3 bases between. The CDR3 runs to 11 residues. The CDR3 sequence: CASSFSDTQYF. CDR3 DNA: TGTGCCAGCAGTTTTTCAGATACGCAGTATTTT.

This chain links TRBV6-1 with TRBJ1-2; no definite D call. Between the trimmed V and J ends, which lost 3 bases and 7 bases, there was a span of 12 bases. CDR1 MNHNS and CDR2 SASEGT come from the germline V gene. The CDR3 contains 13 residues. CDR3 in amino acids: CASSENGRVGYTF. The CDR3 DNA reads TGTGCCAGCAGTGAGAACGGGAGGGTTGGCTACACCTTC.

The chain has TRBV9 and TRBJ1-2; perhaps TRBD1 as D (6 bases). The CDR3 extends over 13 amino acids. The ends were cut back, 2 bases at V and 4 bases at J, with 9 bases in the middle. CDR1 and CDR2 (germline): SGDLS, YYNGEE. The CDR3 sequence: CASSVGQLYGYTF. The CDR3, as DNA: TGTGCCAGCAGCGTTGGACAGCTCTATGGCTACACCTTC.

The chain combines TRBV29-1 with TRBJ1-1; D is perhaps TRBD1 (6 bases). The CDR3 has 11 amino acids. Germline values: CDR1 SQVTM, CDR2 ANQGSEA. Trimming removed 5 bases at V and 3 bases at J, with 7 bases between. CDR3 region: CSVHRDTEAFF. The CDR3 DNA is TGCAGCGTTCACAGGGACACTGAAGCTTTCTTT.

The chain is built from TRBV7-2 and TRBJ2-7; D uncertain. V was shortened by 0 bases and J by 0 bases, with 9 bases between the two germline ends. CDR3 length equals 15 residues. Germline assignment: CDR1 SGHTA and CDR2 FQGNSA. The CDR3 spells CASSLAVTASYEQYF. The CDR3, as DNA: TGTGCCAGCAGCTTAGCCGTGACCGCCTCCTACGAGCAGTACTTC.

The V call is TRBV6-5, the J call TRBJ1-1; no clear D. V lost 0 bases and J lost 4, with 15 bases in between. The CDR3 spans 16 residues. Germline loops: CDR1 MNHEY, CDR2 SVGAGI. DNA for the CDR3: TGTGCCAGCAGTTACTCGAGCCGGGGTATAGGCACTGAAGCTTTCTTT. It encodes CASSYSSRGIGTEAFF.

This sequence joins TRBV6-6 and TRBJ2-1, with 7 bases lining up with TRBD1. V lost 7 bases and J lost 4; bases outside the gene matches: 4. Per germline, CDR1 MNHNY and CDR2 SVGAGI (reference sequence). There are 13 residues in the CDR3. The DNA for the CDR3 is TGTGCCAGCACCGGGACAGAGTACAATGAGCAGTTCTTC. Encoded protein: CASTGTEYNEQFF.

The V gene is TRBV4-1, the J gene TRBJ2-1; no firm D call. Per the germline V gene, CDR1 is MGHRA and CDR2 is YSYEKL. The length of the CDR3 is 13 residues. The V end was cut by 3 bases, the J end by 7 bases, with 10 bases between. The CDR3 DNA follows: TGCGCCAGCAGCCAGGATTCTATGAATGAGCAGTTCTTC. This gives the protein CASSQDSMNEQFF.

The V and J genes are TRBV6-5 and TRBJ2-2; tentatively, D is TRBD1 or TRBD2 (6 bases each). The V end lost 5 bases, the J end lost 8 bases, and 18 bases lay between the germline ends. Germline lookup yields CDR1 MNHEY and CDR2 SVGAGI. The CDR3 extends over 15 amino acids. CDR3 nucleotide sequence: TGTGCCAGCAGTCCGCCTCCGGGGGCACCTGGGGAGCTGTTTTTT. Translating gives CASSPPPGAPGELFF.

V gene TRBV5-5 combines with J gene TRBJ1-6; tentative D call: TRBD1 (6 bases). This CDR3 region has 17 residues. The V end was cut by 3 bases, the J end by 0 bases, with 13 bases between. Germline V gene data show CDR1 as SGHKS and CDR2 as YYEKEE (reference sequence). The DNA for the CDR3 is TGTGCCAGCAGCTACCCTCAGGGGAGCTCCTATAATTCACCCCTCCACTTT. Protein product: CASSYPQGSSYNSPLHF.

The chain joins TRBV28 to TRBJ1-2; D perhaps matches TRBD1 (6 bases). V lost 10 bases, J lost 3 bases, and 15 bases lay in between. Germline V CDR1 and CDR2: MDHEN, SYDVKM. The CDR3 covers 13 residues. CDR3 sequence reads: CATIQGTHYGYTF. For the CDR3, the DNA is TGTGCCACCATCCAGGGGACGCACTATGGCTACACCTTC.

The rearrangement links TRBV19 to TRBJ1-1; D uncertain. The V end was cut by 2 bases, the J end by 5 bases, with 9 bases between. Germline loops: CDR1 LNHDA, CDR2 SQIVND (reference sequence). The CDR3 totals 13 residues. CDR3 protein: CASSIIAGTEAFF. DNA of the CDR3: TGTGCCAGTAGTATAATAGCGGGGACTGAAGCTTTCTTT.

This clone has just a few counts. The DNA for the CDR3 is TGTGCCAGTAGTATTAGGACAGGCTATTCACCCCTCCACTTT. Translation gives CASSIRTGYSPLHF. This chain connects TRBV19 to TRBJ1-6; 7 nucleotides match TRBD1. The germline gives CDR1 LNHDA, CDR2 SQIVND (reference sequence). Trimming cost V 3 bases and J 8 bases; bases outside gene matches: 4. The CDR3 has 14 residues.

The genes are TRBV27 and TRBJ2-1; 9 bases agree with TRBD2. With 4 bases clipped from V and 1 base from J, the junction kept 5 bases outside the gene matches. The CDR3 runs 16 residues. Looked up from germline, CDR1 is MNHEY and CDR2 is SMNVEV (reference sequence). For the CDR3, the DNA is TGTGCCAGCAGTTATAGCGGGAGATTTTCCTACAATGAGCAGTTCTTC. This encodes CASSYSGRFSYNEQFF.

The gene calls are TRBV6-1 and TRBJ1-6, with 9 bases fitting TRBD1. V lost 3 bases, J lost 12 bases, and 6 bases stayed unmatched. The V gene's germline CDR1 is MNHNS and CDR2 SASEGT. This CDR3 is built from 14 residues. Here the CDR3 reads CASSDPGQGRPLHF. The CDR3 DNA follows: TGTGCCAGCAGTGACCCTGGACAGGGGAGACCCCTCCACTTT.

The CDR3 DNA is TGTGCCAGCACCTCAGGGGGGGGGTTTTTGGAGCAGTTCTTC. Protein product: CASTSGGGFLEQFF. V usage is TRBV9 and J usage is TRBJ2-1; D might be TRBD1 or TRBD2, each matching 7 bases. The CDR3 covers 14 residues. The V gene's germline CDR1 is SGDLS and CDR2 YYNGEE. The V end was cut by 6 bases, the J end by 10 bases, with 20 bases between.

The V and J genes are TRBV28 and TRBJ2-3, with no clear D. This CDR3 is built from 17 residues. Germline CDR1 MDHEN, CDR2 SYDVKM. V was pared by 10 bases and J by 4 bases, with 27 bases between. The CDR3 DNA follows: TGTGCCACCATGAGTCCTGGAGCCTCCGGTTACGCAGATACGCAGTATTTT. Translating it yields CATMSPGASGYADTQYF.

The chain combines TRBV6-1 with TRBJ1-6, with 7 bases lining up with TRBD1. Germline CDR1 and CDR2: MNHNS and SASEGT. CDR3 size: 18 residues. J lost 0 bases, V lost 2 bases, and 7 bases had no gene match. The chain's CDR3 is CASSESGQGGSYNSPLHF. CDR3 nucleotide sequence: TGTGCCAGCAGTGAAAGTGGCCAGGGGGGCTCCTATAATTCACCCCTCCACTTT.